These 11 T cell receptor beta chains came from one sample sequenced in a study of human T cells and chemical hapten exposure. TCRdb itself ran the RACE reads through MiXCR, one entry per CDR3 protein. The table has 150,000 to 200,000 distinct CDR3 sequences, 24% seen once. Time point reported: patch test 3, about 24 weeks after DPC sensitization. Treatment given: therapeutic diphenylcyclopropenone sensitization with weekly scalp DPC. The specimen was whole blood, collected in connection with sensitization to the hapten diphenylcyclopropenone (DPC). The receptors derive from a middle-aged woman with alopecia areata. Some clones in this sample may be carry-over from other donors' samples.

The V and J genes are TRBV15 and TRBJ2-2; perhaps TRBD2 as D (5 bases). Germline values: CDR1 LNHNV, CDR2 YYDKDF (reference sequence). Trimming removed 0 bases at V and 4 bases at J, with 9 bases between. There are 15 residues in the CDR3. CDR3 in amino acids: CATSRDGRITGELFF. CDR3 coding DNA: TGTGCCACCAGCAGAGATGGGAGAATCACCGGGGAGCTGTTTTTT.

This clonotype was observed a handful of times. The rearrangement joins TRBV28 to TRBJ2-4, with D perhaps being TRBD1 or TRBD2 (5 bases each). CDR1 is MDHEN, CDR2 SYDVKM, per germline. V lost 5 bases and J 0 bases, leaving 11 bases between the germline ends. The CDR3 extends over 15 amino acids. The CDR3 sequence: CASSPGTVAKNIQYF. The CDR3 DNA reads TGTGCCAGCAGTCCCGGGACCGTAGCCAAAAACATTCAGTACTTC. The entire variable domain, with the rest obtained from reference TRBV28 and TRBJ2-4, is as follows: DVKVTQSSRYLVKRTGEKVFLECVQDMDHENMFWYRQDPGLGLRLIYFSYDVKMKEKGDIPEGYSVSREKKERFSLILESASTNQTSMYLCASSPGTVAKNIQYFGAGTRLSVL.

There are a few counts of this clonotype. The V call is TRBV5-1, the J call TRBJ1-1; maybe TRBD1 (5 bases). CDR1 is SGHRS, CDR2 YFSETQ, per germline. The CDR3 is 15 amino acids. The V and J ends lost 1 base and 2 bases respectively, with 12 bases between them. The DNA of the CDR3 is TGCGCCAGCAGCTTGTTGGGGGGAGATAACACTGAAGCTTTCTTT. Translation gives CASSLLGGDNTEAFF.

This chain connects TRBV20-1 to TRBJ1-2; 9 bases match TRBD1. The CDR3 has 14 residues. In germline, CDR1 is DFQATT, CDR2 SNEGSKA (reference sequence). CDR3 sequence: CGDRDRDSSYGYTF. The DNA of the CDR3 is TGCGGGGACCGGGACAGGGACTCATCCTATGGCTACACCTTC.

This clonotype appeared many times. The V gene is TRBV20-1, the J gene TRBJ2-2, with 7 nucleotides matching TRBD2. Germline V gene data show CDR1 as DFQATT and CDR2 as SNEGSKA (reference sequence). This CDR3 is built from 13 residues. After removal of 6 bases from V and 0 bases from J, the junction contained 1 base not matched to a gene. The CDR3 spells CSALAANTGELFF. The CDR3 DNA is TGCAGTGCCCTAGCGGCGAACACCGGGGAGCTGTTTTTT.

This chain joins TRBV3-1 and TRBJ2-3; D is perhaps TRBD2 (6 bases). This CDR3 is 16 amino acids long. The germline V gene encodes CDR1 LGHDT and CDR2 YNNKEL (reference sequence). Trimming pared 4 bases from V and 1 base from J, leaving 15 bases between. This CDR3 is CASSPHRASGTDTQYF. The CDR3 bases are TGTGCCAGCAGCCCCCATAGGGCTAGCGGCACAGATACGCAGTATTTT.

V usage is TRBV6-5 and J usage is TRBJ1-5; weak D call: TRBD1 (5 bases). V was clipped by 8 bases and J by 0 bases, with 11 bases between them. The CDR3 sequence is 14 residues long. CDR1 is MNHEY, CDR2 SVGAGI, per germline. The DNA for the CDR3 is TGTGCCAGCTCCGAGGGGTATAGCAATCAGCCCCAGCATTTT. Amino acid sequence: CASSEGYSNQPQHF.

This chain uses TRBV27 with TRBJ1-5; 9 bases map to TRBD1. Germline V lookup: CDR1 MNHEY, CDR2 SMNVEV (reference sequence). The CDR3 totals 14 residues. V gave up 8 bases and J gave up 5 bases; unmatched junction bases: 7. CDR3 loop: CASRNRGLDQPQHF. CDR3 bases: TGTGCCAGCCGGAACAGGGGGCTGGATCAGCCCCAGCATTTT.

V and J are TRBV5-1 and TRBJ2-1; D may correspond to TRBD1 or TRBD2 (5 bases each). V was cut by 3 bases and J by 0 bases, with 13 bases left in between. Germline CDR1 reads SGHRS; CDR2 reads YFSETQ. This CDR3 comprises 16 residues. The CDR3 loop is CASSSGAVSSYNEQFF. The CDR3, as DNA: TGCGCCAGCAGCTCCGGGGCAGTCAGCTCCTACAATGAGCAGTTCTTC.

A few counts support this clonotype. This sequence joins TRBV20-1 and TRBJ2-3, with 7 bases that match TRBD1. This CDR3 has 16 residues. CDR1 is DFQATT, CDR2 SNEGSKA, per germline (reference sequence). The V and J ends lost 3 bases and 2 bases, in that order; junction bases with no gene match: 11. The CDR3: CSASPAWTGNTDTQYF. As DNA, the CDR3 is TGCAGTGCTAGTCCTGCCTGGACAGGAAACACAGATACGCAGTATTTT.

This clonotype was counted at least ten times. DNA for the CDR3: TGTGCCAGCAGCCAAGATTCAGAACCGAACACTGAAGCTTTCTTT. Translated: CASSQDSEPNTEAFF. The rearrangement links TRBV3-1 to TRBJ1-1, with D uncertain. The CDR3 has 15 amino acids. The V gene's germline CDR1 is LGHDT and CDR2 YNNKEL (reference sequence). Trimming removed 0 bases at V and 1 base at J, with 9 bases between.